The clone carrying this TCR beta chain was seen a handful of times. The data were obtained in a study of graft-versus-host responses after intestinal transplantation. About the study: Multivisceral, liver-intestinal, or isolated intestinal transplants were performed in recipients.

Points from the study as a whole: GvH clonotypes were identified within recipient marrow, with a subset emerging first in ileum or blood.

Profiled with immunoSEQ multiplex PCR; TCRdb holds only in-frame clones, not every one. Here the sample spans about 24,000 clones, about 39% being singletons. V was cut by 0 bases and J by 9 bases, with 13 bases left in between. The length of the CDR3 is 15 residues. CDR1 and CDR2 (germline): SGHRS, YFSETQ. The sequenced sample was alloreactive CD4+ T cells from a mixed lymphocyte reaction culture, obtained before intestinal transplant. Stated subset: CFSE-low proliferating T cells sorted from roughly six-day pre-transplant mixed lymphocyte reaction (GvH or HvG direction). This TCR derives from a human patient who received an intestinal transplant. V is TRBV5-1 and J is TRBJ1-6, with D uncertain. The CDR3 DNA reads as TGCGCCAGCAGCTTGGCCAAGGCAGCGGGTTCACCCCTCCACTTT. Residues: CASSLAKAAGSPLHF. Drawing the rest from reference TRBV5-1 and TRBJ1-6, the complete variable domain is KAGVTQTPRYLIKTRGQQVTLSCSPISGHRSVSWYQQTPGQGLQFLFEYFSETQRNKGNFPGRFSGRQFSNSRSEMNVSTLELGDSALYLCASSLAKAAGSPLHFGNGTRLTVT.